The entry below describes one T cell receptor (beta chain). Germline CDR1 is SEHNR and CDR2 is FQNEAQ (reference sequence). The CDR3 spans 13 residues. Trimming shortened V by 8 bases and J by 4 bases, and 14 bases separated the two germline ends. The source of the sample is a study of shared clonotypes between healthy human individuals. Profiled with immunoSEQ multiplex PCR; TCRdb holds only in-frame clones, not every one. This repertoire shows about 2 million clones, over 85% found once; its top ten account for 0.13%. The sequence derives from a man younger than 35 in good health. This chain joins TRBV7-9 and TRBJ2-5; tentatively, D is TRBD2 (7 bases). Sample: naive CD4+ T cells sorted from blood. Subset of the sample: CD45RA+ positively selected. The CDR3 protein is CASRRGEGETQYF. CDR3 in DNA: TGTGCCAGCCGAAGGGGGGAGGGAGAGACCCAGTACTTC. Looking up the rest from reference TRBV7-9 and TRBJ2-5 gives the full variable domain: DTGVSQNPRHKITKRGQNVTFRCDPISEHNRLYWYRQTLGQGPEFLTYFQNEAQLEKSRLLSDRFSAERPKGSFSTLEIQRTEQGDSAMYLCASRRGEGETQYFGPGTRLLVL.